The next 31 T cell receptor beta chains were all read from a single sample in a study of CD8 T cells in Susac syndrome. With random hexamers, reverse transcription was performed on roughly 0.45 to 1 ug of RNA. TCRdb redid the calling of the immunoSEQ multiplex PCR reads with MiXCR, one entry per CDR3 protein. The top ten clones hold 0.15% of a sample with about 150,000 distinct CDR3 sequences, around 95% of them seen once. The sample consisted of CD8+ T cells from PBMCs. These receptors all come from a human donor with multiple sclerosis.

Only one count was recorded for this clonotype. The chain joins TRBV27 to TRBJ1-5; the D gene is possibly TRBD1 (6 bases). Germline assignment: CDR1 MNHEY and CDR2 SMNVEV (reference sequence). The V gene lost 5 bases and the J gene lost 3 bases, with 11 bases spanning the gap. This CDR3 spans 14 amino acids. CDR3: CASSPGQLNQPQHF. The CDR3 bases are TGTGCCAGCAGTCCCGGACAGCTCAATCAGCCCCAGCATTTT.

The chain is built from TRBV6-5 and TRBJ2-7; 7 nucleotides line up with TRBD1. CDR1 MNHEY and CDR2 SVGAGI come from the germline V gene. The CDR3 covers 14 residues. V lost 7 bases, J lost 5 bases, and 11 bases stayed unmatched. The CDR3 nucleotides are TGTGCCAGCAAGCCTACAGGGGTCCACAACGAGCAGTACGTC. It codes for CASKPTGVHNEQYV.

The rearrangement uses TRBV2 and TRBJ1-5; 7 nucleotides agree with TRBD1. The ends lost 6 bases at V and 5 bases at J; junction bases unmatched: 7. This CDR3 is 14 amino acids long. Germline assignment: CDR1 SNHLY and CDR2 FYNNEI. The CDR3 protein is CASSPGGPHQPQHF. CDR3 coding DNA: TGTGCCAGCAGCCCAGGGGGTCCTCATCAGCCCCAGCATTTT.

V gene TRBV15 combines with J gene TRBJ2-3, with 8 bases aligning to TRBD2. The V segment lost 2 bases and the J segment 6 bases; nucleotides outside the gene matches: 10. In germline, CDR1 is LNHNV, CDR2 YYDKDF (reference sequence). The CDR3 is made up of 16 amino acids. The CDR3 sequence is CATSRLEGLGEDTQYF. The CDR3 DNA reads as TGTGCCACCAGCAGACTAGAGGGACTAGGGGAGGATACGCAGTATTTT.

The chain uses TRBV18 and TRBJ1-6; TRBD1 is a possible D gene (6 bases). The V gene's germline CDR1 is KGHSH and CDR2 LQKENI. V dropped 5 bases and J dropped 14 bases, with 16 bases sitting between them. The CDR3 length is 13 residues. DNA of the CDR3: TGTGCCAGCTCATATCACAGGGCGGGTACCCTCCACTTT. Translation gives CASSYHRAGTLHF.

This chain links TRBV20-1 with TRBJ2-1; 11 bases align to TRBD2. Germline V gene lookup returns CDR1 DFQATT and CDR2 SNEGSKA (reference sequence). The CDR3 consists of 13 residues. V lost 3 bases, J lost 9 bases, and 4 bases stayed unmatched. The CDR3 protein is CSASGTSGSEQFF. The CDR3 DNA reads TGCAGTGCTAGCGGGACTAGCGGTAGTGAGCAGTTCTTC.

V and J are TRBV30 and TRBJ1-2; TRBD1 agrees at 7 bases. Losses at the gene ends were 2 bases for V and 1 base for J; bases not matched to a gene: 4. CDR1 and CDR2 from the germline V gene are GTSNPN and SVGIG (reference sequence). The CDR3 is made up of 14 amino acids. The CDR3 nucleotides are TGTGCCTGGAGTCCCGGACAGGATAACTATGGCTACACCTTC. It codes for CAWSPGQDNYGYTF.

V is TRBV7-9 and J is TRBJ2-4; D could derive from TRBD1 or TRBD2 (5 bases each). The CDR3 covers 16 residues. Deletions cut 4 bases from V and 0 bases from J, with 13 bases between. Germline V lookup: CDR1 SEHNR, CDR2 FQNEAQ (reference sequence). DNA for the CDR3: TGTGCCAGCAGCTCCCACGGGGCCCTAGCCAAAAACATTCAGTACTTC. Its translation: CASSSHGALAKNIQYF.

V is TRBV15 and J is TRBJ2-5, with 7 bases identical to TRBD2. The length of the CDR3 is 15 residues. Germline V gives CDR1 LNHNV, CDR2 YYDKDF (reference sequence). Trimming removed 0 bases from V and 5 bases from J; junction bases left unmatched: 6. CDR3 residues: CATSREASGRETQYF. DNA of the CDR3: TGTGCCACCAGCAGAGAGGCTAGCGGCCGTGAGACCCAGTACTTC.

The chain links TRBV14 to TRBJ2-7; 11 nucleotides align to TRBD2. Germline V gives CDR1 SGHDN, CDR2 FVKESK. The V gene end was trimmed by 7 bases and the J gene end by 1 base; junction bases not matched to a gene: 3. This CDR3 has 14 residues. The CDR3 loop reads CASNIAGGSYEQYF. The DNA of the CDR3 is TGTGCCAGCAATATAGCGGGGGGGTCCTACGAGCAGTACTTC.

The chain uses TRBV20-1 and TRBJ2-1, with 10 bases fitting TRBD2. The germline CDR1 and CDR2 sequences are DFQATT and SNEGSKA (reference sequence). J lost 0 bases, V lost 4 bases, and 3 bases had no gene match. This CDR3 is 15 amino acids long. The CDR3 coding sequence is TGCAGTGCTAAAGGACTAGCGGACTCCTACAATGAGCAGTTCTTC. This sequence encodes CSAKGLADSYNEQFF.

V gene TRBV25-1 combines with J gene TRBJ1-4; 7 positions agree with TRBD1. In germline, CDR1 is MGHDK, CDR2 SYGVNS. The CDR3 length is 15 residues. V lost 5 bases and J lost 8; bases outside the gene matches: 11. This chain's CDR3 is CASSHTTGVREKLFF. In DNA form, the CDR3 reads TGTGCCAGCAGTCACACAACAGGGGTAAGGGAAAAACTGTTTTTT.

This clonotype has only one observation. The chain couples TRBV3-1 to TRBJ1-5; D is uncertain. This CDR3 is built from 15 residues. CDR1 LGHDT and CDR2 YNNKEL come from the germline V gene (reference sequence). Trimming stripped 0 bases from V and 0 bases from J, with 6 bases between. CDR3 in amino acids: CASSQDFNSNQPQHF. DNA for the CDR3: TGTGCCAGCAGCCAAGACTTCAATAGCAATCAGCCCCAGCATTTT.

This rearrangement joins TRBV9 to TRBJ2-7; 12 bases agree with TRBD1. The CDR3 is 16 amino acids. After removal of 2 bases from V and 5 bases from J, the junction contained 8 bases not matched to a gene. Germline CDR1 SGDLS, CDR2 YYNGEE. CDR3 in DNA: TGTGCCAGCAGCGTTCTCGGGACAGGGGGCATCAACGAGCAGTACTTC. Translation: CASSVLGTGGINEQYF.

The rearrangement joins TRBV2 to TRBJ2-1; D is unresolved. Germline CDR1 is SNHLY and CDR2 is FYNNEI. The CDR3 is made up of 14 amino acids. Trimming took 1 base from V and 4 from J, leaving 8 bases between them. DNA of the CDR3: TGTGCCAGCAGTGAAGAAAGTGCTTACAATGAGCAGTTCTTC. This encodes CASSEESAYNEQFF.

The rearrangement joins TRBV13 to TRBJ1-1; weak D call: TRBD1 (6 bases). CDR3 length: 12 residues. Trimming stripped 5 bases from V and 7 bases from J, with 11 bases between. Germline CDR1 PRHDT, CDR2 FYEKMQ (reference sequence). CDR3 sequence: CASSPTGIEAFF. CDR3 nucleotides: TGTGCCAGCAGCCCTACAGGGATTGAAGCTTTCTTT. Full variable domain (outside the CDR3, taken from reference TRBV13 and TRBJ1-1): AAGVIQSPRHLIKEKRETATLKCYPIPRHDTVYWYQQGPGQDPQFLISFYEKMQSDKGSIPDRFSAQQFSDYHSELNMSSLELGDSALYFCASSPTGIEAFFGQGTRLTVV.

Written as DNA, the CDR3 is TGTGCCAGCAGCGCTAGAGCGGCGGCCAAGGGCTACACCTTC. Translation: CASSARAAAKGYTF. The rearrangement links TRBV2 to TRBJ1-2, with D unresolved. CDR3 length: 14 residues. Trimming pared 6 bases from V and 8 bases from J, leaving 19 bases between. Germline V CDR1 and CDR2: SNHLY, FYNNEI.

The J gene is TRBJ1-4, the V gene TRBV2; a weak D match, TRBD1 (5 bases). Trimming removed 9 bases at V and 6 bases at J, with 11 bases between. The CDR3 has 12 amino acids. The germline CDR1 and CDR2 sequences are SNHLY and FYNNEI. CDR3: CASRGSYEKLFF. CDR3 coding DNA: TGTGCCAGTAGGGGCAGCTATGAAAAACTGTTTTTT.

The count of this clonotype is one. V usage is TRBV3-1 and J usage is TRBJ2-5; perhaps TRBD2 as D (6 bases). CDR1 LGHDT and CDR2 YNNKEL come from the germline V gene (reference sequence). CDR3 length: 17 amino acids. The V and J ends lost 4 bases and 4 bases respectively, with 22 bases between them. Written as DNA, the CDR3 is TGTGCCAGCAGCCCTCAAAGGAGGGTACGAACTCCAGAGACCCAGTACTTC. Translated, it gives CASSPQRRVRTPETQYF.

The CDR3, as DNA: TGTGCCAGCACCGACAGGGGGGAACTCTCCTCCTACAATGAGCAGTTCTTC. This sequence encodes CASTDRGELSSYNEQFF. V and J are TRBV2 and TRBJ2-1; 9 nucleotides match TRBD1. The length of the CDR3 is 17 residues. After removal of 7 bases from V and 0 bases from J, the junction contained 10 bases not matched to a gene. Germline-derived CDR1 and CDR2 are SNHLY and FYNNEI.

The chain carries TRBV9 and TRBJ2-3, with D tentatively TRBD1 (5 bases). This CDR3 region has 15 residues. In germline, CDR1 is SGDLS, CDR2 YYNGEE. Trimming removed 0 bases at V and 1 base at J, with 9 bases between. The CDR3 loop reads CASSVEGIGTDTQYF. In nucleotides, the CDR3 is TGTGCCAGCAGCGTAGAGGGGATCGGCACAGATACGCAGTATTTT.

This CDR3 reads CASSQIGTSGGNEQFF. In DNA form, the CDR3 reads TGCGCCAGCAGCCAAATAGGGACTAGCGGGGGCAATGAGCAGTTCTTC. The rearrangement links TRBV4-1 to TRBJ2-1, with TRBD2 identical over 14 bases. Germline V gene lookup returns CDR1 MGHRA and CDR2 YSYEKL. The CDR3 consists of 16 residues. V lost 2 bases, J lost 6 bases, and 3 bases stayed unmatched.

The chain employs TRBV12-3 or TRBV12-4 and TRBJ1-2; perhaps TRBD1 as D (6 bases). Trimming took off 2 bases at V and 3 bases at J, with 10 bases between the two ends. The CDR3 contains 14 residues. The CDR3 loop reads CASSLQGPDYGYTF. CDR3 sequence (DNA): TGTGCCAGCAGTTTACAGGGGCCCGACTATGGCTACACCTTC.

The chain recombines TRBV7-9 with TRBJ2-1; tentatively, D is TRBD2 (6 bases). This CDR3 contains 14 residues. CDR1 and CDR2 from the germline V gene are SEHNR and FQNEAQ (reference sequence). Trimming shortened V by 10 bases and J by 4 bases, and 17 bases separated the two germline ends. CDR3 amino acids: CATVGGVLYNEQFF. For the CDR3, the DNA is TGTGCCACCGTGGGCGGGGTCCTATACAATGAGCAGTTCTTC. Full variable domain (outside the CDR3, taken from reference TRBV7-9 and TRBJ2-1): DTGVSQNPRHKITKRGQNVTFRCDPISEHNRLYWYRQTLGQGPEFLTYFQNEAQLEKSRLLSDRFSAERPKGSFSTLEIQRTEQGDSAMYLCATVGGVLYNEQFFGPGTRLTVL.

This clonotype showed up just once. The rearrangement joins TRBV28 to TRBJ2-7; the D gene is possibly TRBD2 (6 bases). CDR3 size: 15 residues. Trimming took 1 base from V and 0 from J, leaving 10 bases between them. Germline V CDR1 and CDR2: MDHEN, SYDVKM. This CDR3 reads CASSLFGGSSYEQYF. The DNA for the CDR3 is TGTGCCAGCAGTTTATTCGGGGGTAGCTCCTACGAGCAGTACTTC.

The V gene is TRBV14, the J gene TRBJ2-1, with a tentative D call TRBD1 (6 bases). The CDR3 contains 16 residues. Germline V gene data show CDR1 as SGHDN and CDR2 as FVKESK. With 0 bases removed from V and 2 bases from J, the gap between germline ends came to 11 bases. CDR3 in amino acids: CASSQDVGAPYNEQFF. In DNA, the CDR3 is TGTGCCAGCAGCCAAGACGTGGGGGCCCCCTACAATGAGCAGTTCTTC.

This chain connects TRBV20-1 to TRBJ2-7; D is possibly TRBD1 or TRBD2 (5 bases each). CDR3 length: 15 amino acids. Trimming took 0 bases from V and 5 from J, leaving 17 bases between them. Germline V gene lookup returns CDR1 DFQATT and CDR2 SNEGSKA (reference sequence). CDR3 sequence (DNA): TGCAGTGCTAGAGATCCCCGGCAGGGACGGGACGAGCAGTACTTC. Its translation: CSARDPRQGRDEQYF.

The chain couples TRBV30 to TRBJ2-5; 10 bases fit TRBD2. CDR1 and CDR2 (germline): GTSNPN, SVGIG (reference sequence). Trimming at V came to 1 base and at J to 5 bases, leaving 16 bases not matched to a gene. There are 18 residues in the CDR3. The CDR3 bases are TGTGCCTGGAGTGGCCTAGCGGGGGCCCGGGGGCTCGTGGAGACCCAGTACTTC. Residues: CAWSGLAGARGLVETQYF.

The genes are TRBV20-1 and TRBJ2-3; D possibly corresponds to TRBD2 (6 bases). The germline V gene has CDR1 DFQATT and CDR2 SNEGSKA (reference sequence). V lost 7 bases and J lost 5, with 10 bases in between. The CDR3 is made up of 11 amino acids. CDR3 sequence (DNA): TGCAGTGTGCTGGGGGGAGATACGCAGTATTTT. Its protein product is CSVLGGDTQYF.

This clonotype appeared a single time. The V gene is TRBV29-1, the J gene TRBJ2-3; the match to TRBD2 covers 8 bases. The CDR3 contains 16 residues. J was trimmed by 1 base and V by 7 bases; bases with no gene match: 13. Per germline, CDR1 SQVTM and CDR2 ANQGSEA. CDR3 region: CSGRVWRGARTDTQYF. The CDR3 DNA reads as TGCAGCGGACGGGTTTGGCGGGGGGCACGCACAGATACGCAGTATTTT.

This chain connects TRBV4-1 to TRBJ2-1; D is ambiguous. The CDR3 totals 13 residues. Germline CDR1 is MGHRA and CDR2 is YSYEKL. Trimming cost V 1 base and J 5 bases, with 6 bases left between them. CDR3: CASSQVTDNEQFF. In DNA, the CDR3 is TGCGCCAGCAGCCAAGTCACAGACAATGAGCAGTTCTTC.